The rows below give T cell receptor beta chains drawn from one sample of a study of cytomegalovirus exposure and HLA in healthy donors. Only in-frame clones appear in the TCRdb table, and some are missing; sequencing was by immunoSEQ multiplex PCR. The table gives roughly 140,000 clones; the top ten clones make up 2.7% of it. Sequencing input: PBMCs. The receptors shown here come from a man aged 40-55 years in good health and CMV-seronegative. Both conserved end residues are part of each CDR3. D genes are given only for firm matches.

d_gene: .
v_gene: TRBV10-3
j_gene: TRBJ1-3
CDR3nt: TGTGCCATCAGTGAGTCAACAGCAACTGGAAACACCATATATTTT
CDR3aa: CAISESTATGNTIYF

d_gene: TRBD2
v_gene: TRBV2
j_gene: TRBJ2-1
CDR3nt: TGTGCCAGCAGTGAAACTAGCGGGGGGGTCAATGAGCAGTTCTTC
CDR3aa: CASSETSGGVNEQFF

d_gene: .
v_gene: TRBV19
j_gene: TRBJ1-3
CDR3nt: TGTGCCAGTATTCAATCACAGGGTTTCCTTCACTCTGGAAACACCATATATTTT
CDR3aa: CASIQSQGFLHSGNTIYF

d_gene: .
v_gene: TRBV7-6
j_gene: TRBJ2-2
CDR3nt: TGTGCCAGCCGGGGTCCCGGGGAGCTGTTTTTT
CDR3aa: CASRGPGELFF

d_gene: .
v_gene: TRBV29-1
j_gene: TRBJ1-2
CDR3nt: TGCAGCCTTGCTGACAGTAACTATGGCTACACCTTC
CDR3aa: CSLADSNYGYTF

d_gene: TRBD1
v_gene: TRBV2
j_gene: TRBJ2-7
CDR3nt: TGTGCCAGCAGTGAAGAGGACAGGGTCGAGCAGTACTTC
CDR3aa: CASSEEDRVEQYF

d_gene: TRBD2
v_gene: TRBV9
j_gene: TRBJ2-5
CDR3nt: TGTGCCAGCAGCCTTCTGGGGGGAGGGGAGACCCAGTACTTC
CDR3aa: CASSLLGGGETQYF

d_gene: TRBD1
v_gene: TRBV7-9
j_gene: TRBJ1-1
CDR3nt: TGTGCCAGCAGCTCACGGACAGGAGGAGGAGCGGACACTGAAGCTTTCTTT
CDR3aa: CASSSRTGGGADTEAFF

d_gene: TRBD1
v_gene: TRBV18
j_gene: TRBJ1-2
CDR3nt: TGTGCCAGCTCACCAGGGACAGGGGGCTATGGCTACACCTTC
CDR3aa: CASSPGTGGYGYTF

d_gene: TRBD1
v_gene: TRBV5-1
j_gene: TRBJ1-1
CDR3nt: TGCGCCAGCAGCTTGGAGGGGGCGCCGGGTACTGAAGCTTTCTTT
CDR3aa: CASSLEGAPGTEAFF

d_gene: .
v_gene: TRBV15
j_gene: TRBJ2-2
CDR3nt: TGTGCCACCAGCGGCGGGACCCACACCGGGGAGCTGTTTTTT
CDR3aa: CATSGGTHTGELFF

d_gene: TRBD1
v_gene: TRBV5-4
j_gene: TRBJ1-6
CDR3nt: TGTGCCAGCAGATCCGGGACAGAAAATTCACCCCTCCACTTT
CDR3aa: CASRSGTENSPLHF

d_gene: TRBD1
v_gene: TRBV6-1
j_gene: TRBJ2-7
CDR3nt: TGTGCCAGCAGTCCCGGGACAGGGGACTACGAGCAGTACTTC
CDR3aa: CASSPGTGDYEQYF

d_gene: .
v_gene: TRBV14
j_gene: TRBJ1-2
CDR3nt: TGTGCCAGCAGCTACACGTCTGGGCGAATCTATGGCTACACCTTC
CDR3aa: CASSYTSGRIYGYTF

d_gene: .
v_gene: TRBV4-1
j_gene: TRBJ2-2
CDR3nt: TGCGCCAGCAGCCATCCCCGACGGAAGCGAGGGGAGCTGTTTTTT
CDR3aa: CASSHPRRKRGELFF

d_gene: .
v_gene: TRBV21-1
j_gene: TRBJ2-5
CDR3nt: TGTGCCAGCAGCAAAGAAGACAGGGGTAATTTAGCGGGGGGGCCAGAGACCCAGTACTTC
CDR3aa: CASSKEDRGNLAGGPETQYF

d_gene: TRBD1
v_gene: TRBV5-1
j_gene: TRBJ2-7
CDR3nt: TGCGCCAGCAGCTCCCAGGGGGCCTCCTACGAGCAGTACTTC
CDR3aa: CASSSQGASYEQYF

d_gene: .
v_gene: TRBV7-8
j_gene: TRBJ2-7
CDR3nt: TGTGCCAGCAGCTTAGTTAACCAGTACGAGCAGTACTTC
CDR3aa: CASSLVNQYEQYF

d_gene: .
v_gene: TRBV7-2
j_gene: TRBJ2-7
CDR3nt: TGTGCCAGCAGTCTCTCCTACGAGCAGTACTTC
CDR3aa: CASSLSYEQYF

d_gene: TRBD1
v_gene: TRBV29-1
j_gene: TRBJ1-2
CDR3nt: TGCAGCGCAGGACAGGGATCCTATGGCTACACCTTC
CDR3aa: CSAGQGSYGYTF

d_gene: .
v_gene: TRBV27
j_gene: TRBJ2-1
CDR3nt: TGTGCCAGCTTGGCGGCAGGGGTCAATGAGCAGTTCTTC
CDR3aa: CASLAAGVNEQFF

d_gene: .
v_gene: TRBV7-2
j_gene: TRBJ2-7
CDR3nt: TGTGCCAGCAGCTTAGGACAGGTGAGCTCCTACGAGCAGTACTTC
CDR3aa: CASSLGQVSSYEQYF

d_gene: .
v_gene: TRBV19
j_gene: TRBJ1-6
CDR3nt: TGTGCCAGTAACCAGGCCTATAATTCACCCCTCCACTTT
CDR3aa: CASNQAYNSPLHF

d_gene: .
v_gene: TRBV5-1
j_gene: TRBJ2-7
CDR3nt: TGCGCCAGCAGCCCGACAGGTCCCTACGAGCAGTACTTC
CDR3aa: CASSPTGPYEQYF

d_gene: .
v_gene: TRBV5-1
j_gene: TRBJ2-7
CDR3nt: TGCGCCAGCAGCTCGCAAGGGGCCTCCTACGAGCAGTACTTC
CDR3aa: CASSSQGASYEQYF

d_gene: TRBD1
v_gene: TRBV6-1
j_gene: TRBJ2-7
CDR3nt: TGTGCCAGCAGTGAAACTTTCGGGACAGGCCTCTCCTACGAGCAGTACTTC
CDR3aa: CASSETFGTGLSYEQYF

d_gene: .
v_gene: TRBV5-1
j_gene: TRBJ2-3
CDR3nt: TGCGCCAGCAGCTCCCTCGGGGTCACAGATACGCAGTATTTT
CDR3aa: CASSSLGVTDTQYF

d_gene: TRBD1
v_gene: TRBV10-3
j_gene: TRBJ1-3
CDR3nt: TGTGCCATCAGTGAAGGGGGCCAGACGGGAAACACCATATATTTT
CDR3aa: CAISEGGQTGNTIYF

d_gene: TRBD1
v_gene: TRBV2
j_gene: TRBJ1-2
CDR3nt: TGTGCCAGCAGTGAGGGCAGGGGGTACGGTGGCTACACCTTC
CDR3aa: CASSEGRGYGGYTF

d_gene: .
v_gene: TRBV7-3
j_gene: TRBJ1-6
CDR3nt: TGTGCCAGCAGCCGTATTACTGGTTCACCCCTCCACTTT
CDR3aa: CASSRITGSPLHF

d_gene: TRBD1
v_gene: TRBV7-9
j_gene: TRBJ1-2
CDR3nt: TGTGCCAGCAGCCTCCTGGGTCCGGACAGGGGCACTTACTATGGCTACACCTTC
CDR3aa: CASSLLGPDRGTYYGYTF

d_gene: TRBD1
v_gene: TRBV11-3
j_gene: TRBJ1-1
CDR3nt: TGTGCCAGCAGCAAAGGGACAGGGAAGGACACTGAAGCTTTCTTT
CDR3aa: CASSKGTGKDTEAFF

d_gene: .
v_gene: TRBV19
j_gene: TRBJ1-1
CDR3nt: TGTGCCAGTAGTATCGAGTTGAACACTGAAGCTTTCTTT
CDR3aa: CASSIELNTEAFF

d_gene: .
v_gene: TRBV6-1
j_gene: TRBJ2-3
CDR3nt: TGTGCCAGCTCGACTTCCTTGGGTACGCAGTATTTT
CDR3aa: CASSTSLGTQYF

d_gene: TRBD2
v_gene: TRBV7-2
j_gene: TRBJ2-7
CDR3nt: TGTGCCAGCAGGAGCGGGGGGGGTTACGAGCAGTACTTC
CDR3aa: CASRSGGGYEQYF

d_gene: TRBD1
v_gene: TRBV11-2
j_gene: TRBJ1-1
CDR3nt: TGTGCCAGCAGCTTAATGACAGGGCGGAACACTGAAGCTTTCTTT
CDR3aa: CASSLMTGRNTEAFF

d_gene: TRBD1
v_gene: TRBV9
j_gene: TRBJ2-2
CDR3nt: TGTGCCAGCAGCGTAGCAAGGACAGGAGGGAACACCGGGGAGCTGTTTTTT
CDR3aa: CASSVARTGGNTGELFF

d_gene: .
v_gene: TRBV7-8
j_gene: TRBJ1-1
CDR3nt: TGTGCCAGCAGCCCCGAGGGTAGCATGATGAACACTGAAGCTTTCTTT
CDR3aa: CASSPEGSMMNTEAFF

d_gene: TRBD1
v_gene: TRBV19
j_gene: TRBJ2-7
CDR3nt: TGTGCCAGTAGTATGGTGACAGGGGGTATTTCCTACGAGCAGTACTTC
CDR3aa: CASSMVTGGISYEQYF

d_gene: TRBD1
v_gene: TRBV9
j_gene: TRBJ1-2
CDR3nt: TGTGCCAGCAGAGACGACACAAGGGGACAGGGATATGGCTACACCTTC
CDR3aa: CASRDDTRGQGYGYTF

d_gene: .
v_gene: TRBV19
j_gene: TRBJ1-5
CDR3nt: TGTGCCAGTAGTCTGGGAAGGGGTCAGCCCCAGCATTTT
CDR3aa: CASSLGRGQPQHF

d_gene: .
v_gene: TRBV7-9
j_gene: TRBJ1-4
CDR3nt: TGTGCCAGCAGCCCACGTCCGGGGAGTAGATCAACTAATGAAAAACTGTTTTTT
CDR3aa: CASSPRPGSRSTNEKLFF

d_gene: .
v_gene: TRBV5-6
j_gene: TRBJ2-5
CDR3nt: TGTGCCAGCAGCTTGGGTAGCACCCAAGAGACCCAGTACTTC
CDR3aa: CASSLGSTQETQYF

d_gene: .
v_gene: TRBV5-1
j_gene: TRBJ2-7
CDR3nt: TGCGCCAGCAGCCCGGGCGGGACAGCGGCCTACGAGCAGTACTTC
CDR3aa: CASSPGGTAAYEQYF

d_gene: .
v_gene: TRBV5-8
j_gene: TRBJ1-2
CDR3nt: TGTGCCAGCAGCTTGGGGGCCCTCGAGGGCTATGGCTACACCTTC
CDR3aa: CASSLGALEGYGYTF

d_gene: .
v_gene: TRBV20-1
j_gene: TRBJ2-3
CDR3nt: TGCAGTGCTAGGGGGCTAGAGGTGCAGTATTTT
CDR3aa: CSARGLEVQYF

d_gene: TRBD1
v_gene: TRBV29-1
j_gene: TRBJ1-2
CDR3nt: TGCAGCGTGGGGACAGGGGTCAGGGGCTACACCTTC
CDR3aa: CSVGTGVRGYTF

d_gene: .
v_gene: TRBV6-5
j_gene: TRBJ2-7
CDR3nt: TGTGCCAGCAGTTCCCCGAGGACAGCGAGCTCCTACGAGCAGTACTTC
CDR3aa: CASSSPRTASSYEQYF

d_gene: TRBD1
v_gene: TRBV15
j_gene: TRBJ2-5
CDR3nt: TGTGCCACCAGCACCCGGACAGGGCAGGGGGAGACCCAGTACTTC
CDR3aa: CATSTRTGQGETQYF

d_gene: .
v_gene: TRBV5-1
j_gene: TRBJ1-2
CDR3nt: TGCGCCAGCAGCCCGGACGGCAGACTAGGAGGTTCCTATGGCTACACCTTC
CDR3aa: CASSPDGRLGGSYGYTF

d_gene: .
v_gene: TRBV7-2
j_gene: TRBJ1-2
CDR3nt: TGTGCCAGCAGCTTAGGGTTAGTGGGAGATGGCTACACCTTC
CDR3aa: CASSLGLVGDGYTF

d_gene: .
v_gene: TRBV7-6
j_gene: TRBJ2-7
CDR3nt: TGTGCCAGCAGCTTAGGCTCAGGGTCCCCCTACGAGCAGTACTTC
CDR3aa: CASSLGSGSPYEQYF

d_gene: .
v_gene: TRBV7-9
j_gene: TRBJ2-1
CDR3nt: TGTGCCAGCAGCTTAACCAGTCTGCAATATGAGCAGTTCTTC
CDR3aa: CASSLTSLQYEQFF

d_gene: TRBD1
v_gene: TRBV7-9
j_gene: TRBJ2-3
CDR3nt: TGTGCCAGCAGCGAACTCCCGGGGACAGAAGGAGATACGCAGTATTTT
CDR3aa: CASSELPGTEGDTQYF

d_gene: TRBD1
v_gene: TRBV9
j_gene: TRBJ2-1
CDR3nt: TGTGCCAGCAGCGGCCTGGGACAGGGAAGAGGAAATGAGCAGTTCTTC
CDR3aa: CASSGLGQGRGNEQFF